A selection of T cell receptor beta chains follows, all from one sample in a study of T cell changes during pregnancy in multiple sclerosis. The data were produced by immunoSEQ multiplex PCR, yet TCRdb's version contains in-frame clones alone and is incomplete. The sample contains approximately 60,000 clones, around 90% of which appear only once. The sequencing used CD4+ T cells from peripheral blood mononuclear cells, collected in the second trimester of pregnancy. The origin of the receptors is a female donor with multiple sclerosis, enrolled in a pregnancy study. The CDR3 runs from the conserved cysteine through the conserved F or W. D genes are given only for firm matches. The listing skips clone size in some rows; elsewhere it reads once, few, many or a size class.

CDR3 DNA: TGTGCCAGCAGCGTAACGTGGGGCTTCTCTGGAAACACCATATATTTT; CDR3 protein: CASSVTWGFSGNTIYF; D gene: NA; V gene: TRBV9; J gene: TRBJ1-3; clone size: NA
CDR3 DNA: TGTGCCAGCAGTCCGGTTGGGCTCAATGAGCAGTTCTTC; CDR3 protein: CASSPVGLNEQFF; D gene: NA; V gene: TRBV11-3; J gene: TRBJ2-1; clone size: NA
CDR3 DNA: TGTGCCAGCAGCCATAGACAGGGATCCTACAATGAGCAGTTCTTC; CDR3 protein: CASSHRQGSYNEQFF; D gene: TRBD1; V gene: TRBV7-3; J gene: TRBJ2-1; clone size: NA
CDR3 DNA: TGTGCCAGCAGCTTGGAGGACAGAAGGGGACACTACTATGGCTACACCTTC; CDR3 protein: CASSLEDRRGHYYGYTF; D gene: NA; V gene: TRBV5-6; J gene: TRBJ1-2; clone size: NA
CDR3 DNA: TGTGCCAGCAGCGCAAGGGACAGGGGCACAGATACGCAGTATTTT; CDR3 protein: CASSARDRGTDTQYF; D gene: TRBD1; V gene: TRBV9; J gene: TRBJ2-3; clone size: NA
CDR3 DNA: TGTGCCAGCAGCCAGGGAGGAGCGGGGCAGGTAGATACGCAGTATTTT; CDR3 protein: CASSQGGAGQVDTQYF; D gene: TRBD2; V gene: TRBV4-2; J gene: TRBJ2-3; clone size: NA
CDR3 DNA: TGTGCCAGCAGTTCCTACTCTCCGAGGGGGCCCGGGGAGCTGTTTTTT; CDR3 protein: CASSSYSPRGPGELFF; D gene: TRBD1; V gene: TRBV28; J gene: TRBJ2-2; clone size: NA
CDR3 DNA: TGCGCCAGCAGCCAAGATGGGGGGAAACTGTTTTTT; CDR3 protein: CASSQDGGKLFF; D gene: NA; V gene: TRBV4-1; J gene: TRBJ1-4; clone size: NA
CDR3 DNA: TGTGCCAGCAGCTTTTCTTCCGGGGAGCTGTTTTTT; CDR3 protein: CASSFSSGELFF; D gene: NA; V gene: TRBV11-2; J gene: TRBJ2-2; clone size: NA
CDR3 DNA: TGTGCCAGCAGCCAACTAGCGGGAGGGCTGAATGAGCAGTTCTTC; CDR3 protein: CASSQLAGGLNEQFF; D gene: TRBD2; V gene: TRBV14; J gene: TRBJ2-1; clone size: once
CDR3 DNA: TGTGCCAGCAGCTTAGCACGGACATACGAAGCTTTCTTT; CDR3 protein: CASSLARTYEAFF; D gene: NA; V gene: TRBV7-9; J gene: TRBJ1-1; clone size: NA
CDR3 DNA: TGCGCCAGCAGTGAGTCCCGAGGGACAGATACCTACGAGCAGTACTTC; CDR3 protein: CASSESRGTDTYEQYF; D gene: TRBD1; V gene: TRBV10-1; J gene: TRBJ2-7; clone size: NA
CDR3 DNA: TGTGCCAGCAGCGCCCCGGGTGAGAGCTCACCCCTCCACTTT; CDR3 protein: CASSAPGESSPLHF; D gene: NA; V gene: TRBV9; J gene: TRBJ1-6; clone size: NA
CDR3 DNA: TGTGCCAGCAGCTTGGGCAGGGGCGGCTACAATCAGCCCCAGCATTTT; CDR3 protein: CASSLGRGGYNQPQHF; D gene: NA; V gene: TRBV7-9; J gene: TRBJ1-5; clone size: NA
CDR3 DNA: TGTGCCAGCAGCGAAATCGACAGGGCTTCCTACGAGCAGTACTTC; CDR3 protein: CASSEIDRASYEQYF; D gene: TRBD1; V gene: TRBV6-1; J gene: TRBJ2-7; clone size: NA
CDR3 DNA: TGCGCCAGCAGCTTGTCGGTGCCCGGGGAGCTGTTTTTT; CDR3 protein: CASSLSVPGELFF; D gene: NA; V gene: TRBV5-1; J gene: TRBJ2-2; clone size: NA
CDR3 DNA: TGTGCCAGCAGCTCCCCCCGACTAGCGGGGGTTCCCACCGGGGAGCTGTTTTTT; CDR3 protein: CASSSPRLAGVPTGELFF; D gene: TRBD2; V gene: TRBV7-8; J gene: TRBJ2-2; clone size: NA
CDR3 DNA: TGTGCCAGCAGCGCCACAGGGGGGTCTCAGCCCCAGCATTTT; CDR3 protein: CASSATGGSQPQHF; D gene: TRBD1; V gene: TRBV7-3; J gene: TRBJ1-5; clone size: NA
CDR3 DNA: TGCGCCAGCAGCCAAGACGGACAGGGAAGAGACTATGGCTACACCTTC; CDR3 protein: CASSQDGQGRDYGYTF; D gene: TRBD1; V gene: TRBV4-1; J gene: TRBJ1-2; clone size: NA
CDR3 DNA: TGCGCCAGCAGCATAGGACTAGCGGGGGGACCATCAAACATTCAGTACTTC; CDR3 protein: CASSIGLAGGPSNIQYF; D gene: TRBD2; V gene: TRBV5-1; J gene: TRBJ2-4; clone size: NA
CDR3 DNA: TGTGCCAGCAGCTTATACCTCGGTAGCGGGGCTACCTACAATGAGCAGTTCTTC; CDR3 protein: CASSLYLGSGATYNEQFF; D gene: TRBD2; V gene: TRBV7-8; J gene: TRBJ2-1; clone size: NA
CDR3 DNA: TGTGCCAGCAGTTTAGGGGACACCTTTTCCTCTGGGGCCAACGTCCTGACTTTC; CDR3 protein: CASSLGDTFSSGANVLTF; D gene: NA; V gene: TRBV27; J gene: TRBJ2-6; clone size: NA
CDR3 DNA: TGTGCCAGCAGTGAGCAGACTAGCGGGTCTAACAATGAGCAGTTCTTC; CDR3 protein: CASSEQTSGSNNEQFF; D gene: TRBD2; V gene: TRBV2; J gene: TRBJ2-1; clone size: NA
CDR3 DNA: TGTGCCAGCAGTGACTGGGGGCCTGGAAACACCATATATTTT; CDR3 protein: CASSDWGPGNTIYF; D gene: NA; V gene: TRBV2; J gene: TRBJ1-3; clone size: NA
CDR3 DNA: TGTGCTAGTGGTTTGGCGGGGGGTGGCGGGCAGTTCTTC; CDR3 protein: CASGLAGGGGQFF; D gene: TRBD2; V gene: TRBV12-5; J gene: TRBJ2-1; clone size: NA
CDR3 DNA: TGTGCCAGCAGTGGGACACGCAATGAGCAGTTCTTC; CDR3 protein: CASSGTRNEQFF; D gene: NA; V gene: TRBV6-1; J gene: TRBJ2-1; clone size: NA
CDR3 DNA: TGTGCCAGCAGTATCACAGGTCGCAACACCGGGGAGCTGTTTTTT; CDR3 protein: CASSITGRNTGELFF; D gene: NA; V gene: TRBV2; J gene: TRBJ2-2; clone size: NA
CDR3 DNA: TGTGCCAGCAGTATAAACACTGAAGCTTTCTTT; CDR3 protein: CASSINTEAFF; D gene: NA; V gene: TRBV28; J gene: TRBJ1-1; clone size: NA
CDR3 DNA: TGTGCCAGCAGTTCCGTAAGACAATTCATTAGCACAGATACGCAGTATTTT; CDR3 protein: CASSSVRQFISTDTQYF; D gene: NA; V gene: TRBV27; J gene: TRBJ2-3; clone size: once
CDR3 DNA: TGTGCCTGCCGGGACAGAGCAACTAATGAAAAACTGTTTTTT; CDR3 protein: CACRDRATNEKLFF; D gene: TRBD1; V gene: TRBV27; J gene: TRBJ1-4; clone size: NA
CDR3 DNA: TGTGCCAGCTCTGTCGGGACACTCCCAGATACGCAGTATTTT; CDR3 protein: CASSVGTLPDTQYF; D gene: NA; V gene: TRBV18; J gene: TRBJ2-3; clone size: NA
CDR3 DNA: TGTGCCAGCGGCCCCGGGACAGATAATTCACCCCTCCACTTT; CDR3 protein: CASGPGTDNSPLHF; D gene: TRBD1; V gene: TRBV27; J gene: TRBJ1-6; clone size: once
CDR3 DNA: TGCGCCAGCAGCTCGGGACTAGCGGGAGGGAAGCCCTACAATGAGCAGTTCTTC; CDR3 protein: CASSSGLAGGKPYNEQFF; D gene: TRBD2; V gene: TRBV5-1; J gene: TRBJ2-1; clone size: NA
CDR3 DNA: TGTGCCAGCCGAGACAGTTCTGAAAAACTGTTTTTT; CDR3 protein: CASRDSSEKLFF; D gene: NA; V gene: TRBV10-3; J gene: TRBJ1-4; clone size: NA
CDR3 DNA: TGCGCCAGCGCGAATGATTTTCGGGGATCAGATACGCAGTATTTT; CDR3 protein: CASANDFRGSDTQYF; D gene: NA; V gene: TRBV5-1; J gene: TRBJ2-3; clone size: NA
CDR3 DNA: TGTGCCAGCACCCTGCGGGCAGCGAACACCGGGGAGCTGTTTTTT; CDR3 protein: CASTLRAANTGELFF; D gene: NA; V gene: TRBV6-5; J gene: TRBJ2-2; clone size: NA
CDR3 DNA: TGCGCCAGCAGCCAGTTAGCGGGAGGCACCGGGGAGCTGTTTTTT; CDR3 protein: CASSQLAGGTGELFF; D gene: TRBD2; V gene: TRBV4-1; J gene: TRBJ2-2; clone size: NA
CDR3 DNA: TGTGCCAGCAGTTCCCGGACAGGGAGCCCAGATACGCAGTATTTT; CDR3 protein: CASSSRTGSPDTQYF; D gene: TRBD1; V gene: TRBV28; J gene: TRBJ2-3; clone size: NA
CDR3 DNA: TGCAGCGCTGCATTGAGTTTGGACACCGGGGAGCTGTTTTTT; CDR3 protein: CSAALSLDTGELFF; D gene: NA; V gene: TRBV29-1; J gene: TRBJ2-2; clone size: NA
CDR3 DNA: TGTGCCAGCAGTCACCCCGGGGGGGGAGGAACCGGGGAGCTGTTTTTT; CDR3 protein: CASSHPGGGGTGELFF; D gene: TRBD2; V gene: TRBV28; J gene: TRBJ2-2; clone size: NA
CDR3 DNA: TGTGCCAGCAGCTTCGGGTTTGAGTTGCTCAGAAGAGCTTTCTTT; CDR3 protein: CASSFGFELLRRAFF; D gene: NA; V gene: TRBV5-6; J gene: TRBJ1-1; clone size: NA
CDR3 DNA: TGTGCCAGCAGTTTGTTCCCCGGGACAGGTGGGAGCAATGAGCAGTTCTTC; CDR3 protein: CASSLFPGTGGSNEQFF; D gene: TRBD1; V gene: TRBV6-4; J gene: TRBJ2-1; clone size: NA
CDR3 DNA: TGTGCCAGCAGCGTAGACATCTGGCAGCCCCAGCATTTT; CDR3 protein: CASSVDIWQPQHF; D gene: NA; V gene: TRBV9; J gene: TRBJ1-5; clone size: NA
CDR3 DNA: TGTGCCAGCAGCTTAGCGGGGTCGAGAGGGATTAGCACAGATACGCAGTATTTT; CDR3 protein: CASSLAGSRGISTDTQYF; D gene: NA; V gene: TRBV7-9; J gene: TRBJ2-3; clone size: NA
CDR3 DNA: TGTGCCAGTAGTATAGATAAGAGAGGGTTCTATGGCTACACCTTC; CDR3 protein: CASSIDKRGFYGYTF; D gene: NA; V gene: TRBV19; J gene: TRBJ1-2; clone size: NA